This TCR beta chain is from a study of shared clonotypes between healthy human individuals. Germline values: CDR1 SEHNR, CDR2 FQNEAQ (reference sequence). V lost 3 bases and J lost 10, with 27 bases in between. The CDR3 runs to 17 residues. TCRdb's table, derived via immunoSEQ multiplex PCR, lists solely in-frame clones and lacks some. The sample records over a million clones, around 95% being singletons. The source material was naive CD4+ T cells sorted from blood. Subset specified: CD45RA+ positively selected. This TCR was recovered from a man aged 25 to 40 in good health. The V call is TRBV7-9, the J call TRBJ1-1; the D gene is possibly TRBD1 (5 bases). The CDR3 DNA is TGTGCCAGCAGCTTTATCTTAAGGGGCTTTCGGCCAGACGGAGCTTTCTTT. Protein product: CASSFILRGFRPDGAFF. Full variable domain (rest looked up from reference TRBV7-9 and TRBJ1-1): DTGVSQNPRHKITKRGQNVTFRCDPISEHNRLYWYRQTLGQGPEFLTYFQNEAQLEKSRLLSDRFSAERPKGSFSTLEIQRTEQGDSAMYLCASSFILRGFRPDGAFFGQGTRLTVV.